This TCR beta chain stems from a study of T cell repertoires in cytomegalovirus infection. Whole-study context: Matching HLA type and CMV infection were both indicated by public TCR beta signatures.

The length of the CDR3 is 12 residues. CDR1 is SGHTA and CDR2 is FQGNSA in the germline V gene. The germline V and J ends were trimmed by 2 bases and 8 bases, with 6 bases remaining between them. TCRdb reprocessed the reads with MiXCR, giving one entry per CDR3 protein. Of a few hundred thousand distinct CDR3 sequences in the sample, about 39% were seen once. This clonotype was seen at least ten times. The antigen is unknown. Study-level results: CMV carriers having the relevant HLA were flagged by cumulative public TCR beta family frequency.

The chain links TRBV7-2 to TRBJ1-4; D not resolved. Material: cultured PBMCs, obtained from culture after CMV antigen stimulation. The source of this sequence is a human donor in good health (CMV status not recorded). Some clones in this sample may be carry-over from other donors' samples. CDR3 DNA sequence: TGTGCCAGCAGCTTAAATGGCGAAAAACTGTTTTTT. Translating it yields CASSLNGEKLFF.